This TCR beta chain derives from a study of cytomegalovirus exposure and HLA in healthy donors. Likely unrecorded immune exposures existed in these nominally healthy donors. CDR3 length: 15 amino acids. Unmatched junction bases numbered 7, after V lost 4 bases and J lost 7 bases. Germline loops: CDR1 MGHRA, CDR2 YSYEKL. PCR involved 60 Vbeta and 13 Jbeta primers. Libraries were prepared by immunoSEQ multiplex PCR; TCRdb keeps only in-frame clonotypes and omits some of them. The sample records some 84,000 clones, around four fifths being singletons. The V and J genes are TRBV4-1 and TRBJ1-6, with TRBD1 matching 7 bases. The clonotype was recovered from a male donor in good health and CMV-seropositive. The specimen sequenced was PBMCs. CDR3 coding DNA: TGCGCCAGCAGCCGGGACGGGACAGCGAATTCACCCCTCCACTTT. Translated: CASSRDGTANSPLHF.